The 14 T cell receptor beta chains below all came from one sample that was sequenced in a study of early T cells in non-severe SARS-CoV-2 infection. TCRdb itself ran the 5' RACE reads through MiXCR, one entry per CDR3 protein. The sample lists around 68,000 distinct CDR3 sequences; approximately 5.9% were seen once. The sequencing used whole blood, collected at baseline. The receptors derive from an adult who was a healthcare worker with PCR-confirmed SARS-CoV-2 infection or an uninfected control (not recorded which).

This clonotype was found many times. The V gene is TRBV29-1, the J gene TRBJ2-3, with 9 bases that match TRBD1. CDR1 is SQVTM, CDR2 ANQGSEA, per germline. Unmatched junction bases numbered 9, after V lost 7 bases and J lost 1 base. The CDR3 covers 15 residues. The CDR3 DNA reads as TGCAGCGCCCAAAGGTGGACAGGGGGCACAGATACGCAGTATTTT. It translates to CSAQRWTGGTDTQYF.

This clonotype has a count of ten or more. This chain links TRBV6-5 with TRBJ2-3; 9 nucleotides align to TRBD1. The length of the CDR3 is 18 residues. Germline V lookup: CDR1 MNHEY, CDR2 SVGAGI. With V trimmed by 3 bases and J by 4 bases, 14 bases remained unmatched. CDR3: CASSYLTPGTGLADTQYF. The CDR3 coding sequence is TGTGCCAGCAGTTATCTTACCCCCGGGACAGGGTTGGCAGATACGCAGTATTTT.

The table lists this clonotype with many counts. V is TRBV5-4 and J is TRBJ1-5, with 7 bases aligning to TRBD1. Trimming cost V 3 bases and J 4 bases; bases outside gene matches: 4. The CDR3 extends over 14 amino acids. Germline assignment: CDR1 SGHNT and CDR2 YYREEE (reference sequence). DNA for the CDR3: TGTGCCAGCAGCTCGGACAGGTCGAATCAGCCCCAGCATTTT. The encoded protein is CASSSDRSNQPQHF.

This clonotype was seen many times. The chain joins TRBV4-1 to TRBJ2-2, with D possibly matching TRBD2 (5 bases). V gave up 3 bases and J gave up 7 bases, with 9 bases separating them. The CDR3 length is 13 residues. Germline V lookup: CDR1 MGHRA, CDR2 YSYEKL. The CDR3, as DNA: TGCGCCAGCAGCCACGGGGTTGTCGGGGAGCTGTTTTTT. It codes for CASSHGVVGELFF.

This clonotype was observed a handful of times. The chain employs TRBV9 and TRBJ2-3, with TRBD1 matching over 8 bases. Germline values: CDR1 SGDLS, CDR2 YYNGEE. The CDR3 is made up of 16 amino acids. V shed 6 bases, J shed 0 bases, and the junction held 9 bases outside the gene matches. CDR3 amino acids: CASTLGQGTSTDTQYF. CDR3 DNA: TGTGCCAGCACCCTAGGACAGGGCACTAGCACAGATACGCAGTATTTT.

This clonotype was counted a few times. The genes are TRBV25-1 and TRBJ1-4, with 7 bases identical to TRBD1. Germline values: CDR1 MGHDK, CDR2 SYGVNS. V gave up 6 bases and J gave up 7 bases; unmatched junction bases: 8. This CDR3 is built from 14 residues. The CDR3 protein is CASRQTGQFEKLFF. The CDR3 DNA sequence: TGTGCCAGCAGGCAGACAGGGCAGTTTGAAAAACTGTTTTTT.

This clonotype was found a few times. V and J are TRBV5-5 and TRBJ2-7; D may be TRBD2 (5 bases). Trimming stripped 4 bases from V and 0 bases from J, with 14 bases between. The length of the CDR3 is 15 residues. CDR1 and CDR2 (germline): SGHKS, YYEKEE (reference sequence). The CDR3 coding sequence is TGTGCCAGCAGCCCCTTCGCGGGCCGCTCCTACGAGCAGTACTTC. This translates into CASSPFAGRSYEQYF.

This clonotype has more than one count but fewer than ten. The chain employs TRBV30 and TRBJ2-2; 8 nucleotides match TRBD2. After removal of 4 bases from V and 5 bases from J, the junction contained 6 bases not matched to a gene. This CDR3 region has 14 residues. Per germline, CDR1 GTSNPN and CDR2 SVGIG (reference sequence). The CDR3 sequence: CAWTRTSGTGELFF. CDR3 coding DNA: TGTGCCTGGACCCGAACTAGCGGTACCGGGGAGCTGTTTTTT.

This clonotype was observed many times. V gene TRBV29-1 combines with J gene TRBJ2-1; tentative D call: TRBD1 (5 bases). The ends were cut back, 2 bases at V and 9 bases at J, with 14 bases in the middle. The CDR3 runs 13 residues. Per the germline V gene, CDR1 is SQVTM and CDR2 is ANQGSEA. CDR3 DNA sequence: TGCAGCGTTGAAAGGCAGGGTGACGGTGAGCAGTTCTTC. Amino acids: CSVERQGDGEQFF.

This clonotype was recorded many times. The genes are TRBV9 and TRBJ2-3; TRBD2 matches 7 bases. Germline values: CDR1 SGDLS, CDR2 YYNGEE. The CDR3 spans 16 residues. Unmatched junction bases numbered 8, after V lost 0 bases and J lost 4 bases. The CDR3 DNA reads TGTGCCAGCAGCGTAGAGGGAGCGGGGTGGCCAGATACGCAGTATTTT. Amino acid sequence: CASSVEGAGWPDTQYF.

This clonotype has at least ten counts. The chain recombines TRBV19 with TRBJ2-1; a weak D match, TRBD2 (5 bases). V shed 6 bases and J shed 9 bases, with 18 bases lying between them. The CDR3 covers 14 residues. The germline V gene has CDR1 LNHDA and CDR2 SQIVND (reference sequence). This CDR3 is CASRGMREYGEQFF. CDR3 nucleotide sequence: TGTGCCAGTAGGGGAATGAGGGAGTATGGTGAGCAGTTCTTC.

In this sample, this clonotype turned up a few times. The chain employs TRBV4-1 and TRBJ2-4; D is perhaps TRBD1 or TRBD2 (5 bases each). In germline, CDR1 is MGHRA, CDR2 YSYEKL. Trimming took 1 base from V and 1 from J, leaving 17 bases between them. This CDR3 spans 18 amino acids. CDR3 loop: CASSQVWAGTAAKNIQYF. DNA of the CDR3: TGCGCCAGCAGCCAAGTATGGGCAGGGACGGCGGCCAAAAACATTCAGTACTTC.

This clonotype has at least ten counts. This chain uses TRBV28 with TRBJ2-7, with D perhaps TRBD2 (5 bases). Deletions cut 4 bases from V and 1 base from J, with 8 bases between. The CDR3 totals 13 residues. CDR1 is MDHEN and CDR2 is SYDVKM in the germline V gene. CDR3 DNA sequence: TGTGCCAGCAGTTCAAGAGGGTCCTACGAGCAGTACTTC. Its translation is CASSSRGSYEQYF.

This clonotype came up many times. The rearrangement links TRBV30 to TRBJ2-1; D is uncertain. This CDR3 has 12 amino acids. The germline V and J ends were trimmed by 3 bases and 4 bases, with 7 bases remaining between them. Looked up from germline, CDR1 is GTSNPN and CDR2 is SVGIG (reference sequence). The CDR3 sequence is CAWRGFYNEQFF. CDR3 in DNA: TGTGCCTGGAGAGGCTTTTACAATGAGCAGTTCTTC. Looking up the rest from reference TRBV30 and TRBJ2-1 gives the full variable domain: SQTIHQWPATLVQPVGSPLSLECTVEGTSNPNLYWYRQAAGRGLQLLFYSVGIGQISSEVPQNLSASRPQDRQFILSSKKLLLSDSGFYLCAWRGFYNEQFFGPGTRLTVL.